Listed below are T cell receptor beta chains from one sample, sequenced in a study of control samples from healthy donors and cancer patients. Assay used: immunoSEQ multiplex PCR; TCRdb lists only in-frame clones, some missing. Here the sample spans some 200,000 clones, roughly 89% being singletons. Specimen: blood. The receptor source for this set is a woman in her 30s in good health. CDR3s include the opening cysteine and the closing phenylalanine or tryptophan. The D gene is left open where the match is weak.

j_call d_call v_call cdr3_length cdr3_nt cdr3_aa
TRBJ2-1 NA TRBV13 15 TGTGCCAGCAGCTTAGGGGAGGGTGTGGACAATGAGCAGTTCTTC CASSLGEGVDNEQFF
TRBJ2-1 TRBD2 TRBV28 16 TGTGCCAGCAGCCCAGCGGGAAGGAGCTCCTACAATGAGCAGTTCTTC CASSPAGRSSYNEQFF
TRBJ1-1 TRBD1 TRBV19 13 TGTGCCAGTAGTGTCCAGGGGGACACTGAAGCTTTCTTT CASSVQGDTEAFF
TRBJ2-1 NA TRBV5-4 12 TGTGCCAGCAGCCCCGCGGGGTATGAGCAGTTCTTC CASSPAGYEQFF
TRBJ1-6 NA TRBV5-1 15 TGCGCCAGCAGCTTGGCCGTGACAGATAATTCACCCCTCCACTTT CASSLAVTDNSPLHF
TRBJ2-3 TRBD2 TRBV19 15 TGTGCCAGTAGGGATAGCGGGATTAGCACAGATACGCAGTATTTT CASRDSGISTDTQYF
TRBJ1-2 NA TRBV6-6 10 TGTGCCAGCTCAGGTGGAGGCTACACCTTC CASSGGGYTF
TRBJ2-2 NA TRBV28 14 TGTGCCAGCAGTGGGGCGGGGTACACCGGGGAGCTGTTTTTT CASSGAGYTGELFF
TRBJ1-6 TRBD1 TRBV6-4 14 TGTGCCAGCAGTGGGACAGGGGAGGATTCACCCCTCCACTTT CASSGTGEDSPLHF
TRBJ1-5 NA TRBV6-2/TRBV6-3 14 TGTGCCAGCAGTTACTCGGACGGCAATCAGCCCCAGCATTTT CASSYSDGNQPQHF
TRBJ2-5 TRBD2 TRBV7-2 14 TGTGCCAGCAGGGCGGGGGGGGCGCGAGAGACCCAGTACTTC CASRAGGARETQYF
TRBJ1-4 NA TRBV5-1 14 TGCGCCAGCAGTCAGGAGGGTCGAAATGAAAAACTGTTTTTT CASSQEGRNEKLFF
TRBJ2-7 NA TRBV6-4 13 TGTGCCAGCAGTGTCGGGCCCTCCTACGAGCAGTACTTC CASSVGPSYEQYF